These 27 T cell receptor beta chains were sequenced from one sample in a study of cytomegalovirus exposure and HLA in healthy donors. PCR involved 60 Vbeta and 13 Jbeta primers. Assay used: immunoSEQ multiplex PCR; TCRdb lists only in-frame clones, some missing. This table holds about 100,000 clones, approximately 70% found once. Sequencing was performed on PBMCs. All receptors derive from a man aged 40-50 years in good health and CMV-seronegative.

CDR3 sequence: CASSLAQGETQYF. CDR3 DNA: TGTGCCAGCAGCTTAGCTCAGGGTGAGACCCAGTACTTC. The chain is built from TRBV13 and TRBJ2-5, with a weak D call TRBD1 (5 bases). V shed 1 base and J shed 5 bases, with 8 bases lying between them. Germline lookup yields CDR1 PRHDT and CDR2 FYEKMQ (reference sequence). CDR3 length: 13 amino acids.

CDR3: CASSEYGGMNTEAFF. CDR3 in DNA: TGTGCCAGCAGTGAATACGGGGGTATGAACACTGAAGCTTTCTTT. This rearrangement joins TRBV6-1 to TRBJ1-1; weak D call: TRBD1 (5 bases). The CDR3 length is 15 residues. With 2 bases removed from V and 0 bases from J, the gap between germline ends came to 10 bases. Per germline, CDR1 MNHNS and CDR2 SASEGT.

The chain carries TRBV7-6 and TRBJ2-2, with 8 bases lining up with TRBD2. The CDR3 loop spans 17 amino acids. Trimming removed 3 bases from V and 4 bases from J; junction bases left unmatched: 10. CDR1 is SGHVS, CDR2 FNYEAQ, per germline. CDR3 amino acids: CASSLVIGGAGTGELFF. Written as DNA, the CDR3 is TGTGCCAGCAGCTTGGTTATCGGGGGGGCTGGCACCGGGGAGCTGTTTTTT.

This rearrangement joins TRBV5-6 to TRBJ2-4, with TRBD1 matching over 10 bases. The CDR3 has 15 residues. V lost 2 bases to trimming and J lost 5 bases; unmatched junction nucleotides: 4. The germline CDR1 and CDR2 sequences are SGHDT and YYEEEE. This CDR3 reads CASSLYGTGENIQYF. The DNA of the CDR3 is TGTGCCAGCAGCTTATACGGGACAGGGGAAAACATTCAGTACTTC.

This clone has only a few counts. The chain recombines TRBV25-1 with TRBJ1-1; 7 positions match TRBD1. Germline assignment: CDR1 MGHDK and CDR2 SYGVNS. The ends lost 6 bases at V and 4 bases at J; junction bases unmatched: 2. The CDR3 is 12 residues long. The CDR3 spells CASRTGSTEAFF. Written as DNA, the CDR3 is TGTGCCAGCAGGACAGGGAGCACTGAAGCTTTCTTT.

This chain joins TRBV7-6 and TRBJ2-7; 12 nucleotides agree with TRBD1. The CDR3 extends over 15 amino acids. Germline V gene lookup returns CDR1 SGHVS and CDR2 FNYEAQ. The V gene end was trimmed by 5 bases and the J gene end by 5 bases; junction bases not matched to a gene: 7. As DNA, the CDR3 is TGTGCCAGCAGCCCGCTCCGGGACAGGGGGCACGAGCAGTACTTC. Translation: CASSPLRDRGHEQYF.

This clone occurred once. This chain joins TRBV18 and TRBJ1-5, with D perhaps matching TRBD1 (5 bases). This CDR3 comprises 13 residues. Trimming pared 6 bases from V and 7 bases from J, leaving 13 bases between. Germline V gives CDR1 KGHSH, CDR2 LQKENI. Written as DNA, the CDR3 is TGTGCCAGCTCCCTCAGGGTCGACCAGCCCCAGCATTTT. Protein sequence: CASSLRVDQPQHF. The entire variable domain, with the rest obtained from reference TRBV18 and TRBJ1-5, is as follows: NAGVMQNPRHLVRRRGQEARLRCSPMKGHSHVYWYRQLPEEGLKFMVYLQKENIIDESGMPKERFSAEFPKEGPSILRIQQVVRGDSAAYFCASSLRVDQPQHFGDGTRLSIL.

V and J are TRBV5-1 and TRBJ1-1; 9 bases agree with TRBD1. This CDR3 has 16 amino acids. CDR1 is SGHRS, CDR2 YFSETQ, per germline. The V gene end was trimmed by 2 bases and the J gene end by 5 bases; junction bases not matched to a gene: 10. CDR3 coding DNA: TGCGCCAGCAGCTTTTCCCCACAGGGGGCGCGTACTGAAGCTTTCTTT. This gives the protein CASSFSPQGARTEAFF.

The chain recombines TRBV5-1 with TRBJ2-1, with D perhaps TRBD2 (7 bases). Germline assignment: CDR1 SGHRS and CDR2 YFSETQ. Trimming took 1 base from V and 7 from J, leaving 12 bases between them. The CDR3 consists of 14 residues. In DNA, the CDR3 is TGCGCCAGCAGCTTGCGCGGGGGCCAAAATGAGCAGTTCTTC. Encoded protein: CASSLRGGQNEQFF.

In its sample, this clone was seen once. The rearrangement joins TRBV29-1 to TRBJ2-1, with a possible D match to TRBD2 (5 bases). The CDR3 has 13 amino acids. Germline V CDR1 and CDR2: SQVTM, ANQGSEA. V was trimmed by 3 bases and J by 6 bases, leaving 12 bases between them. Written as DNA, the CDR3 is TGCAGCGTTGACGGGGTGACCTTCAATGAGCAGTTCTTC. This sequence encodes CSVDGVTFNEQFF.

V is TRBV7-2 and J is TRBJ2-3; 9 nucleotides match TRBD2. V lost 8 bases to trimming and J lost 1 base; unmatched junction nucleotides: 7. Germline V lookup: CDR1 SGHTA, CDR2 FQGNSA. The CDR3 contains 15 residues. CDR3 in amino acids: CASGRGTSRTDTQYF. CDR3 bases: TGTGCCAGCGGCCGAGGGACTAGCCGCACAGATACGCAGTATTTT.

The chain links TRBV7-9 to TRBJ1-1, with 7 bases aligning to TRBD1. Trimming at V came to 4 bases and at J to 8 bases, leaving 4 bases not matched to a gene. CDR1 is SEHNR, CDR2 FQNEAQ, per germline (reference sequence). This CDR3 is built from 12 residues. CDR3 protein: CASSSQGLEAFF. The CDR3 DNA reads as TGTGCCAGCAGCTCACAGGGGTTGGAAGCTTTCTTT.

The chain uses TRBV5-6 and TRBJ2-2; TRBD1 aligns across 8 bases. The ends lost 2 bases at V and 9 bases at J; junction bases unmatched: 6. Germline lookup yields CDR1 SGHDT and CDR2 YYEEEE. This CDR3 contains 14 residues. CDR3 amino acids: CASSLRQGMWELFF. In DNA form, the CDR3 reads TGTGCCAGCAGCTTACGACAGGGGATGTGGGAGCTGTTTTTT.

V and J are TRBV5-5 and TRBJ1-5; D not certain. Trimming stripped 0 bases from V and 9 bases from J, with 10 bases between. Per the germline V gene, CDR1 is SGHKS and CDR2 is YYEKEE (reference sequence). The CDR3 totals 13 residues. CDR3 loop: CASSLASVAPQHF. CDR3 coding DNA: TGTGCCAGCAGCTTGGCGTCTGTGGCGCCCCAGCATTTT.

The chain carries TRBV5-1 and TRBJ1-4; 10 nucleotides line up with TRBD1. The trim removed 3 bases at V and 5 bases at J, leaving 7 bases unmatched. The CDR3 loop spans 16 amino acids. Germline assignment: CDR1 SGHRS and CDR2 YFSETQ. The CDR3 bases are TGCGCCAGCAGCTGGTATCCGGGACAGGGGAATGAAAAACTGTTTTTT. Translated, it gives CASSWYPGQGNEKLFF.

The chain has TRBV28 and TRBJ2-7; TRBD1 matches 11 bases. Germline V gene lookup returns CDR1 MDHEN and CDR2 SYDVKM. Trimming took 4 bases from V and 7 from J; bases not matched to a gene: 9. This CDR3 is 15 amino acids long. The CDR3 loop is CASSSIGQGAGEQYF. In nucleotides, the CDR3 is TGTGCCAGCAGTTCTATCGGACAGGGGGCCGGAGAGCAGTACTTC. Based on the CDR3 plus reference TRBV28 and TRBJ2-7, the full variable domain is DVKVTQSSRYLVKRTGEKVFLECVQDMDHENMFWYRQDPGLGLRLIYFSYDVKMKEKGDIPEGYSVSREKKERFSLILESASTNQTSMYLCASSSIGQGAGEQYFGPGTRLTVT.

The V gene is TRBV2, the J gene TRBJ2-1; D perhaps matches TRBD2 (6 bases). The germline V and J ends were trimmed by 9 bases and 7 bases, with 22 bases remaining between them. The germline gives CDR1 SNHLY, CDR2 FYNNEI. The CDR3 is 15 amino acids. In DNA form, the CDR3 reads TGTGCCAGTAACTCCCGTGGTGGAGGGAGGAATGAGCAGTTCTTC. This codes for CASNSRGGGRNEQFF.

V usage is TRBV7-8 and J usage is TRBJ2-5, with 9 bases lining up with TRBD2. With 5 bases clipped from V and 5 bases from J, the junction kept 6 bases outside the gene matches. The CDR3 is 14 amino acids. Germline-derived CDR1 and CDR2 are SGHVS and FQNEAQ. The CDR3, as DNA: TGTGCCAGCAGCGTAGTTAGCGGGGGTGAGACCCAGTACTTC. It codes for CASSVVSGGETQYF.

This clone was counted only a few times. The chain joins TRBV2 to TRBJ2-7; D not certain. The CDR3 consists of 10 residues. With 6 bases removed from V and 2 bases from J, the gap between germline ends came to 2 bases. Germline assignment: CDR1 SNHLY and CDR2 FYNNEI. CDR3 sequence (DNA): TGTGCCAGCAGCGCCTACGAGCAGTACTTC. It is translated as CASSAYEQYF. The full variable domain, rest sourced from reference TRBV2 and TRBJ2-7, is EPEVTQTPSHQVTQMGQEVILRCVPISNHLYFYWYRQILGQKVEFLVSFYNNEISEKSEIFDDQFSVERPDGSNFTLKIRSTKLEDSAMYFCASSAYEQYFGPGTRLTVT.

This clone is a singleton in its sample. The chain is built from TRBV19 and TRBJ2-7; 7 positions match TRBD1. In germline, CDR1 is LNHDA, CDR2 SQIVND (reference sequence). This CDR3 contains 15 residues. After removal of 6 bases from V and 5 bases from J, the junction contained 13 bases not matched to a gene. The CDR3: CASSLKTGSLHEQYF. The CDR3 DNA follows: TGTGCCAGTAGCCTAAAGACAGGGAGTCTCCACGAGCAGTACTTC.

The chain joins TRBV2 to TRBJ2-7; D possibly corresponds to TRBD2 (6 bases). Germline values: CDR1 SNHLY, CDR2 FYNNEI. Trimming stripped 8 bases from V and 6 bases from J, with 17 bases between. This CDR3 is built from 13 residues. CDR3 amino acids: CASQFGGVAEQYF. The CDR3 DNA is TGTGCCAGCCAATTTGGCGGGGTGGCCGAGCAGTACTTC.

CDR3 region: CASSSDPIWTGGDGYTF. The CDR3 DNA reads as TGTGCCAGCAGCTCAGACCCCATTTGGACAGGGGGCGATGGCTACACCTTC. This chain joins TRBV28 and TRBJ1-2, with 11 bases lining up with TRBD1. CDR1 MDHEN and CDR2 SYDVKM come from the germline V gene. The V segment lost 6 bases and the J segment 6 bases; nucleotides outside the gene matches: 15. The CDR3 is made up of 17 amino acids.

This chain links TRBV7-3 with TRBJ2-1, with a weak D call TRBD2 (7 bases). V shed 1 base and J shed 8 bases, with 15 bases lying between them. Per germline, CDR1 SGHTA and CDR2 FQGTGA. The CDR3 runs 15 residues. CDR3 bases: TGTGCCAGCAGCTTAAGAGGGGGGGCCATCGATGAGCAGTTCTTC. Its protein is CASSLRGGAIDEQFF.

V gene TRBV27 combines with J gene TRBJ2-5; TRBD2 agrees at 10 bases. With 4 bases clipped from V and 1 base from J, the junction kept 6 bases outside the gene matches. Germline CDR1 is MNHEY and CDR2 is SMNVEV (reference sequence). The length of the CDR3 is 16 residues. CDR3 nucleotide sequence: TGTGCCAGCAGTTCCATCGGACTAGCGGCCCAAGAGACCCAGTACTTC. Amino acid sequence: CASSSIGLAAQETQYF.

This rearrangement joins TRBV7-2 to TRBJ2-7; 8 bases are shared with TRBD2. The CDR3 sequence is 14 residues long. Germline V gene sequence: CDR1 SGHTA, CDR2 FQGNSA. V gave up 6 bases and J gave up 6 bases; unmatched junction bases: 10. The CDR3: CASSYGGASGEQYF. The CDR3 bases are TGTGCCAGCAGTTACGGGGGGGCCAGCGGCGAGCAGTACTTC.

In its sample, this clone was seen a few times. No conserved phenylalanine or tryptophan ends this CDR3, so it is likely a read error. Because the CDR3's place on the DNA is in doubt, the DNA is left out and the CDR3 is given as listed by TCRdb. This chain uses TRBV21-1 with TRBJ1-2; TRBD1, the table's D call, was not compared with the DNA. TRBV21-1 is a known pseudogene. The CDR3 extends over 18 residues, inclusive of both ends. The CDR3 loop reads CASSRYAGQGELNYGYTV.

The chain is built from TRBV7-9 and TRBJ1-1; tentatively, D is TRBD1 (5 bases). There are 12 residues in the CDR3. Looked up from germline, CDR1 is SEHNR and CDR2 is FQNEAQ (reference sequence). The V end lost 1 base, the J end lost 6 bases, and 6 bases lay between the germline ends. The CDR3 DNA reads TGTGCCAGCAGCTTAGGCAGGGCTGAAGCTTTCTTT. This encodes CASSLGRAEAFF.